The clone carrying this TCR beta chain was recorded many times. Its target is not known. Stable disease denoted Graves' hyperthyroidism without ophthalmopathy progression within 18 months. The study left out patients who had uncontrolled infection, other autoimmune disease, pregnancy or lactation. TCR beta CDR3 sequences were amplified from RNA transcripts. TCR CDR3 regions were first amplified by RT-PCR with HTBI primers. Using its own MiXCR run on the multiplex PCR reads, TCRdb lists one record per CDR3 protein. The sample lists about 840,000 distinct CDR3 sequences; roughly 37% were seen once. This CDR3 contains 13 residues. From germline, CDR1 is SGHTA and CDR2 FQGNSA. V lost 1 base, J lost 10 bases, and 8 bases lay in between. The source of the sample is a study of T cells in Graves' hyperthyroidism and ophthalmopathy. Study observations and caveats: Clonotypes that were expanded in thyroid above 0.001 mostly appeared in blood too. In simple terms, a model built on 13 V-J features told ophthalmopathy apart from stable hyperthyroidism.

Sequenced: blood. The TCR originated in a man between 18 and 35 years old with Graves' hyperthyroidism. The J gene is TRBJ1-6, the V gene TRBV7-2; unclear D gene. CDR3 sequence reads: CASSLVGGSPLHF. The CDR3 bases are TGTGCCAGCAGCTTAGTCGGCGGCTCACCCCTCCACTTT.